Below, one TCR beta chain is given with its context. This clonotype was seen many times. No antigen is known for it. No much larger clone is present one base from it, and per-base qualities are unavailable. The sample belongs to a study of T cells in Graves' hyperthyroidism and ophthalmopathy (dated by TCRdb to about 2019). Context from the whole study: Peripheral blood samples were taken at initial diagnosis, before any treatment was given. A discovery cohort of fewer than 110 patients, 43 with Graves' ophthalmopathy and about 60 with stable Graves' hyperthyroidism, was used to find distinguishing TCR V-J signatures. Whether ophthalmopathy could be predicted prospectively was tested in an independent validation cohort made up of 18 hyperthyroidism patients plus 17 patients who later progressed to ophthalmopathy. For training and testing, the 80 to 100 patients in the discovery cohort were randomly divided in a 7:3 ratio. In addition, the study compared T-cell repertoires in thyroid tissue and in blood from several Graves' hyperthyroidism patients. Following sampling, methimazole starting at 30 mg daily was given to hyperthyroidism patients, and high-dose intravenous methylprednisolone was given to ophthalmopathy patients. The paper describes TCR Vbeta CDR3 sequencing of 140 or so peripheral blood samples, made up of under 50 ophthalmopathy patients, some 80 hyperthyroidism patients and some 17 progressor patients. The study at large found these results: In cross-validation, a model built on a 13 V-J signature told ophthalmopathy apart from stable hyperthyroidism with approximately 90% sensitivity and roughly 81% specificity, and in testing the same model reached 80%/75%. Sample size was not statistically predetermined, and blinding of investigators to group allocation was not performed. During validation, the model predicted progression to ophthalmopathy a median of about 5.9 months ahead of onset, with roughly 65% sensitivity and about 72% specificity. Blood samples also contained most of the expanded thyroid clonotypes (frequency above 0.001), which suggests that blood repertoires may reflect thyroid immune responses.

The TCR beta CDR3 regions were amplified from the RNA transcripts. A first-round RT-PCR of the TCR CDR3 used the HTBI primer set with the Qiagen OneStep RT-PCR kit. Libraries were constructed in a second round of multiplex PCR, after which size selection and purification were carried out. The libraries were sequenced on an Illumina HiSeq2000 using paired-end 100 bp reads. Per the original workflow: SOAPnuke was used to process the raw data, throwing out any read that contained adapters or uncalled bases, had a mean Phred below 15, or lacked an exact constant-primer or identifier match. High-quality paired reads were merged with COPE v1.2.5, and unique nucleotide sequences were defined as clonotypes. MiTCR v1.1 was used to align clonotypes to the IMGT TRBV, TRBD and TRBJ reference segments. The analysis was restricted to V-J combinations with a frequency above 0.0001, which together covered about 99% of the repertoires. A TCS score was defined as the ratio of F50 (clonal expansion) to E x V (chaos), with BLOSUM62-based TCRdist applied between CDR3 peptides within each V-J. Welch's t-statistics and random forest reduced 514 V-J features to 13, which were used in a naive Bayes classifier (R e1071). Thyroid-blood repertoire similarity was quantified with the Morisita-Horn index. TCRdb cleaned the public reads at Q25 with fastp, built clones with MiXCR and kept in-frame beta chains. CDR3 protein sequences are deduplicated, and each keeps its most common genes and DNA. The V and J calls were not made by the authors but by TCRdb's processing. The sample data list about 840,000 distinct CDR3 sequences, and roughly 40% of these were observed just once. The ten biggest clones cover around 9.3% of the sample.

A patient counted as having stable Graves' hyperthyroidism if no progression to ophthalmopathy occurred over 18 months of follow-up. The hyperthyroidism patients were between 18 and 65 years old and newly diagnosed, with a disease duration of less than 2 months. Exclusion was applied to patients with uncontrolled infections, other autoimmune diseases, pregnancy or lactation. Diagnoses were based on clinical symptoms, serum thyroxine and TRAb, thyroid ultrasound and orbital computed tomography. PBMCs were isolated from 7.5 to 10 ml of fresh peripheral blood by Ficoll-Paque density gradient centrifugation. Total RNA was extracted using Trizol reagent, and RNA quality was assessed on an Agilent 2100 Bioanalyzer. Reading the germline V gene gives CDR1 SGDLS and CDR2 YYNGEE. Between the V and J ends, shortened by 2 bases and 6 bases respectively, the junction contains 17 bases. Its CDR3 holds 15 amino acids, cysteine through phenylalanine. CDR3 DNA is the only sequence kept; it has 45 bases, read in frame from the first base.

The rearrangement joined TRBV9 to TRBJ2-5; the D element could tentatively be TRBD1 or TRBD2, as 5 bases agree for each. Material for sequencing was blood. The sequence was collected from a man aged 18 to 29 with Graves' hyperthyroidism. The DNA sequence is TGTGCCAGCAGCGTCACCGGGACCCTACCCCAGACCCAGTACTTC. This is translated as CASSVTGTLPQTQYF.